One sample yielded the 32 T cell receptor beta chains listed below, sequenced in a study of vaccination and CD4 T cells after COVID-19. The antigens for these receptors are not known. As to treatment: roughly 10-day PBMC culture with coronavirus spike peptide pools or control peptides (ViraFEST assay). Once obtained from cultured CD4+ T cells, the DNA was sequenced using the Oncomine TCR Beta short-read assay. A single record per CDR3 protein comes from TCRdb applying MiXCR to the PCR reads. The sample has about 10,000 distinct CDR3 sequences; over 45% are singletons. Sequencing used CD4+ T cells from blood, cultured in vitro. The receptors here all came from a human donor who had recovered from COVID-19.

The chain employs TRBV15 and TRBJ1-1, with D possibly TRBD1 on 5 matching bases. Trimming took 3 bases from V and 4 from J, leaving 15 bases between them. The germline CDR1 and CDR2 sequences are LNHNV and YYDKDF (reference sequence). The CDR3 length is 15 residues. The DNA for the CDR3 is TGTGCCACCAGCAGGGAGAGGGGAAGGGGCACTGAAGCTTTCTTT. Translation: CATSRERGRGTEAFF.

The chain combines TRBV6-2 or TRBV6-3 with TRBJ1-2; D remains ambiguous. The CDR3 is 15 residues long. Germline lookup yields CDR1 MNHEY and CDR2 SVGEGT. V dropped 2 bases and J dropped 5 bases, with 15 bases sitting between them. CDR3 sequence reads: CASSYPTRGSYGYTF. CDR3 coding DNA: TGTGCCAGCAGTTACCCAACAAGAGGGTCATATGGCTACACCTTC.

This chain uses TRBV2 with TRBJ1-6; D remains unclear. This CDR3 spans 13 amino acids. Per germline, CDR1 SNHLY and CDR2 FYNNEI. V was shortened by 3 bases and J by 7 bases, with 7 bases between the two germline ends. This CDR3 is CASSDPSNSPLHF. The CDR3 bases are TGTGCCAGCAGTGATCCCTCGAATTCACCCCTCCACTTT.

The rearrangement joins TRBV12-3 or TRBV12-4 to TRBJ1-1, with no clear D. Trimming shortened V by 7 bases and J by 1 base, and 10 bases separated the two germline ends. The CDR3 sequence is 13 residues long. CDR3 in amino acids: CASTLGSNTEAFF. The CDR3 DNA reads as TGTGCCAGCACTCTGGGCTCGAACACTGAAGCTTTCTTT.

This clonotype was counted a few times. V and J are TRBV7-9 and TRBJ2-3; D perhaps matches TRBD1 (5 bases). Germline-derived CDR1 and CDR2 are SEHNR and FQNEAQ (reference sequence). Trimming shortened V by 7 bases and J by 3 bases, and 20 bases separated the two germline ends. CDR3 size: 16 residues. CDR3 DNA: TGTGCCAGCACAAATTTCAGGGCCCTTCGGACAGATACGCAGTATTTT. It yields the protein CASTNFRALRTDTQYF. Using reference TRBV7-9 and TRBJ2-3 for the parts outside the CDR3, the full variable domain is DTGVSQNPRHKITKRGQNVTFRCDPISEHNRLYWYRQTLGQGPEFLTYFQNEAQLEKSRLLSDRFSAERPKGSFSTLEIQRTEQGDSAMYLCASTNFRALRTDTQYFGPGTRLTVL.

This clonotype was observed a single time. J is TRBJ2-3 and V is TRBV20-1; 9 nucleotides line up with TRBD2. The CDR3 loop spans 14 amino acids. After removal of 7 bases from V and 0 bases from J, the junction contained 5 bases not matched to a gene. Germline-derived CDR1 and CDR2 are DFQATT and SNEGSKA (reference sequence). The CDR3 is CSEPSGVSTDTQYF. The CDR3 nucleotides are TGCAGTGAGCCTAGCGGGGTTAGCACAGATACGCAGTATTTT.

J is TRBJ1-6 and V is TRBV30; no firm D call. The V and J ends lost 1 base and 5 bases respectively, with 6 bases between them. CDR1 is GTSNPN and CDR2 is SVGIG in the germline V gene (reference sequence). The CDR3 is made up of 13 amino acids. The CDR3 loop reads CAWSGWDNSPLHF. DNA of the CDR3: TGTGCCTGGAGTGGATGGGATAATTCACCCCTCCACTTT. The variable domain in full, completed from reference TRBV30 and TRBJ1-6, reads SQTIHQWPATLVQPVGSPLSLECTVEGTSNPNLYWYRQAAGRGLQLLFYSVGIGQISSEVPQNLSASRPQDRQFILSSKKLLLSDSGFYLCAWSGWDNSPLHFGNGTRLTVT.

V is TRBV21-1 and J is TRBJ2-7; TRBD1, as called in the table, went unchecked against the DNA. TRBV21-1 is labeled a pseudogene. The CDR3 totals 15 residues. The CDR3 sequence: CASSETGTESYEQYF. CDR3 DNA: TGTGCCAGCAGTGAAACCGGGACAGAGTCCTACGAGCAGTACTTC.

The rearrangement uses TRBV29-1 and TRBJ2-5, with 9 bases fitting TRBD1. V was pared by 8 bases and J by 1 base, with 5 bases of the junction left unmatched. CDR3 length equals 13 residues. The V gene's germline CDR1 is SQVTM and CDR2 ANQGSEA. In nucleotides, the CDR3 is TGCAGCACGCGGGACAGGGTCCAAGAGACCCAGTACTTC. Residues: CSTRDRVQETQYF.

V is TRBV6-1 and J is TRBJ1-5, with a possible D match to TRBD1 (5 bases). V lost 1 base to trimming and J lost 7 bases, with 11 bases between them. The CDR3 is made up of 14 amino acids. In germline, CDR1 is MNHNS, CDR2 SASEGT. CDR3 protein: CASSEEGEYQPQHF. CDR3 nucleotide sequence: TGTGCCAGCAGTGAAGAAGGGGAGTACCAGCCCCAGCATTTT.

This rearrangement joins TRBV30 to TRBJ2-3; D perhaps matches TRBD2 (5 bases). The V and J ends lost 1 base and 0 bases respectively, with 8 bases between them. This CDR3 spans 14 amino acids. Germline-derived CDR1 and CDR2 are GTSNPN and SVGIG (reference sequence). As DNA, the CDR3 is TGTGCCTGGAGTGAGGGCGGGAGCACAGATACGCAGTATTTT. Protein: CAWSEGGSTDTQYF.

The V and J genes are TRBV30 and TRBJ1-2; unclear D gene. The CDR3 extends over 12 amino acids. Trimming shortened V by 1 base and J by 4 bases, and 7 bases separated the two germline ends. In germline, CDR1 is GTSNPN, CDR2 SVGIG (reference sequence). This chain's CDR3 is CAWSERPYGYTF. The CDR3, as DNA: TGTGCCTGGAGTGAGCGACCCTATGGCTACACCTTC.

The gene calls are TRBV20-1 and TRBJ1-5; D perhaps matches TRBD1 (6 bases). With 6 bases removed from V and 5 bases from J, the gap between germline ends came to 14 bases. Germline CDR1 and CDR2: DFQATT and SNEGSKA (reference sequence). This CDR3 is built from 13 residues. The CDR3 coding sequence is TGCAGTGCCACAGGGAGGGATGATCAGCCCCAGCATTTT. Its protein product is CSATGRDDQPQHF.

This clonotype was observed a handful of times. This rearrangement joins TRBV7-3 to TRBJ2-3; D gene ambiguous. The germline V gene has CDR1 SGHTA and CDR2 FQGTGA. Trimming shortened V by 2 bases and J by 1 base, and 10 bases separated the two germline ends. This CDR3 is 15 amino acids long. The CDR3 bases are TGTGCCAGCAGCTTATCGGCAGCACGCACAGATACGCAGTATTTT. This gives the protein CASSLSAARTDTQYF.

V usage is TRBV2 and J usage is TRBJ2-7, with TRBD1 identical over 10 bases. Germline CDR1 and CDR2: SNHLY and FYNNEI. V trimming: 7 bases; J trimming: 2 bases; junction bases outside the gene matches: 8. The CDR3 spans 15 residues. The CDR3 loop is CASKLDRGLTYEQYF. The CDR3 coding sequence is TGTGCCAGCAAGCTAGACAGGGGGCTAACCTACGAGCAGTACTTC. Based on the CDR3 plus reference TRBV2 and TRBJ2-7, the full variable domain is EPEVTQTPSHQVTQMGQEVILRCVPISNHLYFYWYRQILGQKVEFLVSFYNNEISEKSEIFDDQFSVERPDGSNFTLKIRSTKLEDSAMYFCASKLDRGLTYEQYFGPGTRLTVT.

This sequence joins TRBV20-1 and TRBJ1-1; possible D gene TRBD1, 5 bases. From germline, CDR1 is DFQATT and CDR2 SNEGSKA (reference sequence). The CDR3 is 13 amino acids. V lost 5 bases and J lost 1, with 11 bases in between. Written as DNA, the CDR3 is TGCAGTGCTGAGCAGGGTTCGAACACTGAAGCTTTCTTT. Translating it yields CSAEQGSNTEAFF.

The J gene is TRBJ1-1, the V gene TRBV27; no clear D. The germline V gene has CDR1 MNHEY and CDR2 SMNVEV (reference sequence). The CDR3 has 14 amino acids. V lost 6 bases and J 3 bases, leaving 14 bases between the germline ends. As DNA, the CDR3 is TGTGCCAGCAGGGACGTCCTATGGGACACTGAAGCTTTCTTT. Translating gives CASRDVLWDTEAFF.

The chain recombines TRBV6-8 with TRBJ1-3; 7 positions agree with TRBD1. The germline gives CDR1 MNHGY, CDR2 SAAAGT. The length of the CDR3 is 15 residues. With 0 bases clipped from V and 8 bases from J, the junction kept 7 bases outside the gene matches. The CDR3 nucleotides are TGTGCCAGCAGTTACTCGACGGCCAGGGGGGACACCATATATTTT. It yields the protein CASSYSTARGDTIYF.

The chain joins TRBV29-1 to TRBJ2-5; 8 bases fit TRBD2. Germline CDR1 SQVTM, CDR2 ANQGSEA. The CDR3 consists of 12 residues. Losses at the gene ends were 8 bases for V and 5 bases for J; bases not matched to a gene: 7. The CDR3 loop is CSSGGGTETQYF. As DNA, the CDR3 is TGCAGCTCCGGGGGGGGGACGGAGACCCAGTACTTC.

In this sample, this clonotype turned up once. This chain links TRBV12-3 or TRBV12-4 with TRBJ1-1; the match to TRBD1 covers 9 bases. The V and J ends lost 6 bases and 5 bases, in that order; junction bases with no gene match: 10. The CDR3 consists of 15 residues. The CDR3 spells CASRAEQGAFTEAFF. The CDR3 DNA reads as TGTGCCAGCAGAGCGGAACAGGGGGCTTTTACTGAAGCTTTCTTT.

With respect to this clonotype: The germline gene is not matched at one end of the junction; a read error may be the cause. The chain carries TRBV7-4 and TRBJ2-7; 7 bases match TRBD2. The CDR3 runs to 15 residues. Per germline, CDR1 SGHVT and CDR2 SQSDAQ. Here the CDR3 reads CASSVEAGRSSEQYF. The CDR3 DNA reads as TGTGCCAGCAGCGTAGAAGCGGGACGCTCCTCCGAGCAGTACTTC.

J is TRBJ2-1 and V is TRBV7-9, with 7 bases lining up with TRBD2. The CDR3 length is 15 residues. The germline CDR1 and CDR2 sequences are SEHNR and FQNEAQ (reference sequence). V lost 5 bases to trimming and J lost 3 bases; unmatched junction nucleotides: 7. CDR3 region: CASSIQRGDYNEQFF. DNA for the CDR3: TGTGCCAGCAGCATCCAGCGGGGAGACTACAATGAGCAGTTCTTC.

CDR3 coding DNA: TGTGCCAGCAGTCCTGACATTTCTGAAGCTTTCTTT. It translates to CASSPDISEAFF. The rearrangement joins TRBV2 to TRBJ1-1; no clear D gene. The V gene's germline CDR1 is SNHLY and CDR2 FYNNEI. The CDR3 spans 12 residues. V gave up 5 bases and J gave up 6 bases, with 10 bases separating them.

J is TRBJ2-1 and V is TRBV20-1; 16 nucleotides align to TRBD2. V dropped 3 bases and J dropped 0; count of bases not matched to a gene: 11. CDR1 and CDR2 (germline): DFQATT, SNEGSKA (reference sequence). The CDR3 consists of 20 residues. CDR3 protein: CSARGPGLAGGPASYNEQFF. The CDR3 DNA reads TGCAGTGCTAGGGGACCGGGACTAGCGGGAGGGCCGGCCTCCTACAATGAGCAGTTCTTC.

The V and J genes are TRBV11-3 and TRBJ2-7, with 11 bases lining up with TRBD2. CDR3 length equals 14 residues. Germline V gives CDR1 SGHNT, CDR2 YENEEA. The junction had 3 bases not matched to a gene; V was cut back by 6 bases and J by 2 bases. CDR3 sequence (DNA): TGTGCCAGCAGTAGACTAGCGGGGACCTACGAGCAGTACTTC. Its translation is CASSRLAGTYEQYF.

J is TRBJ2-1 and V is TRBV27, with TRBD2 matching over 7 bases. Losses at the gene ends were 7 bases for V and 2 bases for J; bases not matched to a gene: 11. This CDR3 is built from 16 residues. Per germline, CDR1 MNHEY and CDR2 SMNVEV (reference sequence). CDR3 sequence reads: CASTPTLASPYNEQFF. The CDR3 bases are TGTGCCAGCACCCCGACACTAGCGTCCCCCTACAATGAGCAGTTCTTC.

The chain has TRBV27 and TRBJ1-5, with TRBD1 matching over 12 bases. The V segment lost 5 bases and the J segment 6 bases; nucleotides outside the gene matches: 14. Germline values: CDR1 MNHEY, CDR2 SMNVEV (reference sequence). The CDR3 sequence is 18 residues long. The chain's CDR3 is CASSPPGQGAEGCQPQHF. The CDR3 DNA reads TGTGCCAGCAGTCCACCGGGACAGGGGGCAGAGGGTTGTCAGCCCCAGCATTTT.

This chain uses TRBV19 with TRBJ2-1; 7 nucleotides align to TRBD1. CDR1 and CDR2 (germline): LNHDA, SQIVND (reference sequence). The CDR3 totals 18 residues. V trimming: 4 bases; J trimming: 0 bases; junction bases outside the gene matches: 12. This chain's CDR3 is CASSTISAGTASYNEQFF. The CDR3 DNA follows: TGTGCCAGTAGTACCATATCCGCCGGGACAGCCTCCTACAATGAGCAGTTCTTC.

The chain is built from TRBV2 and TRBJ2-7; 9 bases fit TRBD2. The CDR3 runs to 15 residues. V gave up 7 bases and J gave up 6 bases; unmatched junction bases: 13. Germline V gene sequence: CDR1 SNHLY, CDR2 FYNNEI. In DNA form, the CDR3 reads TGTGCCAGCATCAGGACGCCGGGACTAGCAGGCGAGCAGTACTTC. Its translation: CASIRTPGLAGEQYF.

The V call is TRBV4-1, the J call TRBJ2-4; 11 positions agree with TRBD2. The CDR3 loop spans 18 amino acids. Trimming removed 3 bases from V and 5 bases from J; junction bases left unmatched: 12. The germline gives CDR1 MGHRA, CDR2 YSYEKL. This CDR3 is CASSQGSLSGRAQNIQYF. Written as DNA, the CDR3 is TGCGCCAGCAGCCAGGGCAGTCTTAGCGGGAGGGCCCAAAACATTCAGTACTTC.

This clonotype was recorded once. CDR3 sequence: CASSPHDNPNYGYTF. In DNA form, the CDR3 reads TGTGCCAGCAGCCCTCATGACAACCCTAACTATGGCTACACCTTC. V usage is TRBV9 and J usage is TRBJ1-2; D gene uncertain. This CDR3 spans 15 amino acids. Germline assignment: CDR1 SGDLS and CDR2 YYNGEE. Between the trimmed V and J ends, which lost 4 bases and 0 bases, there was a span of 13 bases.

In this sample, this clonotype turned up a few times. The CDR3 coding sequence is TGTGCCAGCAGTTACCCCCCGGGACAGCGAAATCAGCCCCAGCATTTT. Protein: CASSYPPGQRNQPQHF. The chain recombines TRBV6-2 or TRBV6-3 with TRBJ1-5; 7 bases are shared with TRBD1. With 2 bases clipped from V and 4 bases from J, the junction kept 8 bases outside the gene matches. The CDR3 extends over 16 amino acids. Germline V gene sequence: CDR1 MNHEY, CDR2 SVGEGT.